This TCR beta chain was recorded in a study of T-cell reconstitution after alpha-beta-depleted transplantation in children. The germline V gene encodes CDR1 DFQATT and CDR2 SNEGSKA (reference sequence). Trimming pared 5 bases from V and 4 bases from J, leaving 12 bases between. The CDR3 has 13 residues. Researchers prepared the TCRbeta library using unique molecular identifiers, the study reports. Each CDR3 protein is one row after TCRdb ran MiXCR on the PCR reads. Of approximately 650,000 distinct CDR3 sequences listed, approximately 14% were seen once; the top ten hold 0.79%. This receptor was obtained from a girl aged 2-10 years with congenital amegakaryocytic thrombocytopenia, due to receive a stem cell transplant. The sample was PBMCs, taken before TCRalphabeta/CD19-depleted stem cell transplant. The V gene is TRBV20-1, the J gene TRBJ2-1; perhaps TRBD2 as D (6 bases). CDR3 sequence (DNA): TGCAGTGCTCCCCTCGGGGGATACAATGAGCAGTTCTTC. This sequence encodes CSAPLGGYNEQFF.